These 17 T cell receptor beta chains were all obtained from the same sample, sequenced in a study of shared clonotypes between healthy human individuals. TCRdb keeps only in-frame clones here, not all; method: immunoSEQ multiplex PCR. The table records about 710,000 clones, 55% to 85% of them present only once. The material sequenced was memory CD4+ T cells sorted from blood. Subset given: CD45RA-negative fraction. All receptors come from a woman in her twenties or thirties in good health.

The sample holds one count of this clone. This sequence joins TRBV28 and TRBJ1-1; 7 bases line up with TRBD1. V lost 6 bases to trimming and J lost 3 bases; unmatched junction nucleotides: 7. The germline gives CDR1 MDHEN, CDR2 SYDVKM. CDR3 length: 14 amino acids. CDR3 bases: TGTGCCAGCAGGGACAGGTGGGCGGACACTGAAGCTTTCTTT. Protein: CASRDRWADTEAFF.

This clone showed up just once. V usage is TRBV5-6 and J usage is TRBJ2-1; D may match TRBD1 or TRBD2 (5 bases each). The CDR3 covers 14 residues. V shed 1 base and J shed 12 bases, with 17 bases lying between them. Germline CDR1 reads SGHDT; CDR2 reads YYEEEE. The DNA for the CDR3 is TGTGCCAGCAGCTTGAGGGGAGCAGGGCTGCGGCAGTTCTTC. It yields the protein CASSLRGAGLRQFF. The full variable domain, in which reference TRBV5-6 and TRBJ2-1 provide the parts outside the CDR3, is DAGVTQSPTHLIKTRGQQVTLRCSPKSGHDTVSWYQQALGQGPQFIFQYYEEEERQRGNFPDRFSGHQFPNYSSELNVNALLLGDSALYLCASSLRGAGLRQFFGPGTRLTVL.

This clone turned up a few times. The rearrangement joins TRBV11-1 to TRBJ2-5, with D possibly TRBD1 on 6 matching bases. Deletions cut 5 bases from V and 5 bases from J, with 12 bases between. The CDR3 runs 13 residues. Germline lookup yields CDR1 SGHAT and CDR2 FQDESV (reference sequence). The DNA of the CDR3 is TGTGCCAGCAGCACTCCAGGGGCGGAGACCCAGTACTTC. The encoded protein is CASSTPGAETQYF. The full variable domain, completed using reference TRBV11-1 and TRBJ2-5, is EAEVAQSPRYKITEKSQAVAFWCDPISGHATLYWYRQILGQGPELLVQFQDESVVDDSQLPKDRFSAERLKGVDSTLKIQPAELGDSAMYLCASSTPGAETQYFGPGTRLLVL.

In the case of this clone: This likely stems from a read error, as it lies one base from a far larger clone. The rearrangement uses TRBV5-4 and TRBJ2-7, with 8 bases fitting TRBD1. The ends lost 3 bases at V and 5 bases at J; junction bases unmatched: 1. Looked up from germline, CDR1 is SGHNT and CDR2 is YYREEE (reference sequence). The CDR3 extends over 12 amino acids. The DNA for the CDR3 is TGTGCCAGCAGCTCGACAGGGGACGAGCAGTACTTC. It encodes CASSSTGDEQYF. Looking up the rest from reference TRBV5-4 and TRBJ2-7 gives the full variable domain: ETGVTQSPTHLIKTRGQQVTLRCSSQSGHNTVSWYQQALGQGPQFIFQYYREEENGRGNFPPRFSGLQFPNYSSELNVNALELDDSALYLCASSSTGDEQYFGPGTRLTVT.

This chain connects TRBV6-5 to TRBJ1-1; no clear D gene. Trimming pared 1 base from V and 2 bases from J, leaving 8 bases between. This CDR3 is built from 14 residues. Germline V lookup: CDR1 MNHEY, CDR2 SVGAGI. CDR3 nucleotides: TGTGCCAGCAGTTACTGGGGTGCCAACACTGAAGCTTTCTTT. This encodes CASSYWGANTEAFF.

This clone was counted a single time. Other DNA sequences within the sample encode an identical CDR3. The J gene is TRBJ2-1, the V gene TRBV5-1, with 7 bases lining up with TRBD2. The V gene's germline CDR1 is SGHRS and CDR2 YFSETQ. With 4 bases clipped from V and 4 bases from J, the junction kept 8 bases outside the gene matches. The CDR3 spans 15 residues. CDR3 residues: CASSVSSGAYNEQFF. CDR3 in DNA: TGCGCCAGCAGCGTCTCTAGCGGAGCATACAATGAGCAGTTCTTC.

The chain combines TRBV5-6 with TRBJ2-7; a possible D gene is TRBD1 (5 bases). The length of the CDR3 is 15 residues. Germline CDR1 reads SGHDT; CDR2 reads YYEEEE. V dropped 2 bases and J dropped 3 bases, with 15 bases sitting between them. CDR3 nucleotide sequence: TGTGCCAGCAGCTTTTACCAGGGCCTGAACTACGAGCAGTACTTC. Translated, it gives CASSFYQGLNYEQYF.

The genes are TRBV28 and TRBJ2-1; D is unresolved. In germline, CDR1 is MDHEN, CDR2 SYDVKM. Deletions cut 5 bases from V and 7 bases from J, with 18 bases between. This CDR3 comprises 15 residues. The chain's CDR3 is CASSGASDFLNEQFF. The CDR3 DNA sequence: TGTGCCAGCAGTGGTGCGTCAGACTTCTTGAATGAGCAGTTCTTC.

At least ten counts were recorded for this clone. The chain couples TRBV29-1 to TRBJ2-5; the D is unclear. Germline loops: CDR1 SQVTM, CDR2 ANQGSEA. Trimming pared 5 bases from V and 5 bases from J, leaving 12 bases between. This CDR3 contains 12 residues. Written as DNA, the CDR3 is TGCAGCGTTTCTCGGTTCATCGAGACCCAGTACTTC. Amino acid sequence: CSVSRFIETQYF.

This chain joins TRBV7-2 and TRBJ1-5, with D maybe TRBD1 (6 bases). This CDR3 comprises 16 residues. Germline loops: CDR1 SGHTA, CDR2 FQGNSA. Trimming left V 4 bases short and J 1 base short, with 14 bases between. CDR3 sequence reads: CASSYRTGMSNQPQHF. DNA for the CDR3: TGTGCCAGCAGCTACCGAACAGGGATGAGCAATCAGCCCCAGCATTTT.

Written as DNA, the CDR3 is TGTGCCATCAGTGAGGAGAGGGTGGGAGGCTACACCTTC. Residues: CAISEERVGGYTF. V usage is TRBV10-3 and J usage is TRBJ1-2; D is ambiguous. Germline loops: CDR1 ENHRY, CDR2 SYGVKD. V dropped 2 bases and J dropped 8 bases, with 12 bases sitting between them. This CDR3 contains 13 residues.

The CDR3 loop reads CASSLLELAGEQFF. The CDR3 coding sequence is TGTGCCAGCAGCTTGTTGGAACTAGCGGGTGAGCAGTTCTTC. This rearrangement joins TRBV5-6 to TRBJ2-1; 9 bases are a match to TRBD2. The CDR3 spans 14 residues. V lost 1 base, J lost 9 bases, and 5 bases stayed unmatched. Germline lookup yields CDR1 SGHDT and CDR2 YYEEEE.

The gene calls are TRBV10-3 and TRBJ2-5; the D gene is possibly TRBD1 (5 bases). The CDR3 contains 13 residues. The V end lost 5 bases, the J end lost 5 bases, and 12 bases lay between the germline ends. The germline V gene has CDR1 ENHRY and CDR2 SYGVKD. CDR3 bases: TGTGCCATCAGTTCGGCAGGGCGGGAGACCCAGTACTTC. Its translation is CAISSAGRETQYF.

The rearrangement uses TRBV2 and TRBJ2-3, with 9 nucleotides matching TRBD2. V dropped 7 bases and J dropped 7; count of bases not matched to a gene: 12. There are 15 residues in the CDR3. Germline-derived CDR1 and CDR2 are SNHLY and FYNNEI. The CDR3 is CASTPVVAGVNTQYF. In DNA, the CDR3 is TGTGCCAGCACCCCGGTGGTAGCGGGAGTAAATACGCAGTATTTT.

The chain recombines TRBV6-1 with TRBJ1-1; D call uncertain. The V end lost 2 bases, the J end lost 5 bases, and 12 bases lay between the germline ends. The CDR3 spans 14 residues. The V gene's germline CDR1 is MNHNS and CDR2 SASEGT. The CDR3 bases are TGTGCCAGCAGTGAATATATAGGGCGTACTGAAGCTTTCTTT. Amino acids: CASSEYIGRTEAFF.

J is TRBJ1-5 and V is TRBV6-1; 8 bases match TRBD1. CDR3 size: 15 residues. V was clipped by 6 bases and J by 5 bases; unmatched bases: 9. Germline V lookup: CDR1 MNHNS, CDR2 SASEGT. The chain's CDR3 is CASSFWTGIHQPQHF. The DNA for the CDR3 is TGTGCCAGCAGCTTTTGGACAGGGATCCATCAGCCCCAGCATTTT.

The chain combines TRBV19 with TRBJ1-5, with D unclear. V lost 7 bases and J lost 4, with 11 bases in between. This CDR3 is built from 13 residues. The germline V gene has CDR1 LNHDA and CDR2 SQIVND (reference sequence). The CDR3 DNA reads TGTGCCAGTATGAGGGATTGGAATCAGCCCCAGCATTTT. Encoded protein: CASMRDWNQPQHF.